These 22 T cell receptor beta chains originate from one sample sequenced in a study of CD8+CD57+ T cells in acquired aplastic anemia. Those patients picked for sequencing had displayed CD8+CD57+ cell expansion on flow cytometry. The template used for profiling TCR beta VDJ and CDR3 was genomic DNA. TCRdb re-derived calls from the reads in MiXCR, one entry per CDR3 protein. The sample has hundreds of thousands of distinct CDR3 sequences; around a third are singletons. Sample: sorted CD4+, CD8+, or CD8+CD57+ T cells (not recorded which) from PBMCs. These receptor sequences come from a human donor with aplastic anemia.

This clonotype was counted between two and nine times. CDR3 nucleotide sequence: TGTGCCAGTAGTATCGATCCTTCTGGAAACACCATATATTTT. It encodes CASSIDPSGNTIYF. The chain recombines TRBV19 with TRBJ1-3, with D unresolved. V lost 3 bases and J lost 1, with 7 bases in between. CDR3 length: 14 residues. The germline gives CDR1 LNHDA, CDR2 SQIVND (reference sequence).

V usage is TRBV7-9 and J usage is TRBJ2-7; D remains ambiguous. Trimming stripped 5 bases from V and 3 bases from J, with 8 bases between. Germline V CDR1 and CDR2: SEHNR, FQNEAQ (reference sequence). This CDR3 has 12 residues. CDR3 residues: CASSIVGYEQYF. CDR3 bases: TGTGCCAGCAGCATCGTAGGCTACGAGCAGTACTTC.

This clonotype came up a few times. The junction departs from the called germline gene at one end, perhaps through a read error. V is TRBV10-2 and J is TRBJ2-7, with 9 nucleotides matching TRBD1. Germline CDR1 is WSHSY and CDR2 is SAAADI. The CDR3 spans 12 residues. For the CDR3, the DNA is TGTGCCAGCAGTCAGAATCGGGACAGGGAATACTTC. Encoded protein: CASSQNRDREYF.

There are many counts of this clonotype. The V call is TRBV29-1, the J call TRBJ1-5; possibly TRBD1 for D (5 bases). The CDR3 covers 13 residues. Germline assignment: CDR1 SQVTM and CDR2 ANQGSEA. V was shortened by 4 bases and J by 4 bases, with 11 bases between the two germline ends. CDR3 region: CSVADSLNQPQHF. In DNA form, the CDR3 reads TGCAGCGTTGCAGACAGCTTAAATCAGCCCCAGCATTTT. Based on the CDR3 plus reference TRBV29-1 and TRBJ1-5, the full variable domain is SAVISQKPSRDICQRGTSLTIQCQVDSQVTMMFWYRQQPGQSLTLIATANQGSEATYESGFVIDKFPISRPNLTFSTLTVSNMSPEDSSIYLCSVADSLNQPQHFGDGTRLSIL.

This clonotype was recorded a few times. V and J are TRBV5-1 and TRBJ2-5; no definite D call. The CDR3 covers 15 residues. V was trimmed by 0 bases and J by 5 bases, leaving 14 bases between them. The germline gives CDR1 SGHRS, CDR2 YFSETQ. The DNA for the CDR3 is TGCGCCAGCAGCTTGGAGCGTTCCAGTTCCGAGACCCAGTACTTC. It translates to CASSLERSSSETQYF.

This clonotype showed up many times. J is TRBJ2-7 and V is TRBV20-1; 8 positions match TRBD1. The CDR3 is 14 amino acids. Trimming removed 3 bases from V and 5 bases from J; junction bases left unmatched: 9. Per germline, CDR1 DFQATT and CDR2 SNEGSKA (reference sequence). CDR3: CSARGTGSLDEQYF. In nucleotides, the CDR3 is TGCAGTGCTAGGGGGACAGGCTCGTTGGACGAGCAGTACTTC.

This clonotype was recorded many times. The CDR3, as DNA: TGTGCCAGCAGCCGATATGGGACTGAAGCTTTCTTT. Its translation: CASSRYGTEAFF. This sequence joins TRBV14 and TRBJ1-1; D is uncertain. CDR1 and CDR2 (germline): SGHDN, FVKESK. V was shortened by 4 bases and J by 5 bases, with 8 bases between the two germline ends. The CDR3 runs to 12 residues.

The J gene is TRBJ2-1, the V gene TRBV25-1, with TRBD2 matching 12 bases. CDR1 and CDR2 (germline): MGHDK, SYGVNS. Losses at the gene ends were 4 bases for V and 10 bases for J; bases not matched to a gene: 8. The CDR3 loop spans 15 amino acids. CDR3 loop: CASSGTSGVRREQFF. The CDR3 coding sequence is TGTGCCAGCAGTGGGACTAGCGGGGTGCGAAGGGAGCAGTTCTTC.

This clonotype was counted ten times or more. This sequence joins TRBV19 and TRBJ2-3, with D unresolved. In germline, CDR1 is LNHDA, CDR2 SQIVND (reference sequence). V was trimmed by 5 bases and J by 4 bases, leaving 10 bases between them. The CDR3 spans 13 residues. CDR3 residues: CASSAVGADTQYF. The CDR3 coding sequence is TGTGCCAGTAGTGCGGTGGGCGCAGATACGCAGTATTTT. Full variable domain (remainder filled in from reference TRBV19 and TRBJ2-3): DGGITQSPKYLFRKEGQNVTLSCEQNLNHDAMYWYRQDPGQGLRLIYYSQIVNDFQKGDIAEGYSVSREKKESFPLTVTSAQKNPTAFYLCASSAVGADTQYFGPGTRLTVL.

This clonotype was counted between two and nine times. This sequence joins TRBV7-2 and TRBJ1-1, with no clear D. The CDR3 sequence is 13 residues long. Per germline, CDR1 SGHTA and CDR2 FQGNSA. Trimming cost V 2 bases and J 4 bases, with 8 bases left between them. The CDR3 sequence: CASSLLEGTEAFF. The CDR3 coding sequence is TGTGCCAGCAGCTTATTAGAGGGCACTGAAGCTTTCTTT.

This clonotype occurred many times. One end of the junction varies from germline; a read error may be responsible. The gene calls are TRBV29-1 and TRBJ1-5, with D hard to call. Germline V gene lookup returns CDR1 SQVTM and CDR2 ANQGSEA. The CDR3 spans 13 residues. This CDR3 reads CSVEENSNQPQHF. CDR3 in DNA: TGCAGCGTCGAAGAGAATAGCAATCAGCCCCAGCATTTT.

V and J are TRBV5-4 and TRBJ2-1, with no clear D. Trimming stripped 4 bases from V and 9 bases from J, with 11 bases between. The CDR3 is made up of 12 amino acids. CDR1 and CDR2 (germline): SGHNT, YYREEE (reference sequence). The CDR3 loop is CASSGRTGEQFF. Here the CDR3 DNA reads TGTGCCAGCAGCGGGCGGACGGGTGAGCAGTTCTTC.

The V and J genes are TRBV19 and TRBJ1-4, with a possible D match to TRBD1 (5 bases). The CDR3 runs to 15 residues. The germline V gene encodes CDR1 LNHDA and CDR2 SQIVND (reference sequence). V shed 6 bases and J shed 0 bases, with 11 bases lying between them. The CDR3 spells CASRLRGPTNEKLFF. As DNA, the CDR3 is TGTGCCAGTAGACTCCGGGGCCCAACTAATGAAAAACTGTTTTTT. Full variable domain (rest looked up from reference TRBV19 and TRBJ1-4): DGGITQSPKYLFRKEGQNVTLSCEQNLNHDAMYWYRQDPGQGLRLIYYSQIVNDFQKGDIAEGYSVSREKKESFPLTVTSAQKNPTAFYLCASRLRGPTNEKLFFGSGTQLSVL.

Many counts were recorded for this clonotype. The genes are TRBV7-2 and TRBJ1-1; D not resolved. V was shortened by 5 bases and J by 0 bases, with 16 bases between the two germline ends. CDR3 length equals 16 residues. CDR1 is SGHTA, CDR2 FQGNSA, per germline. The CDR3 DNA is TGTGCCAGCAGCACCGGGTCAGGAGTCATGAACACTGAAGCTTTCTTT. Protein sequence: CASSTGSGVMNTEAFF.

The chain has TRBV6-2 or TRBV6-3 and TRBJ2-7; 9 bases match TRBD1. CDR3 length equals 14 residues. Per the germline V gene, CDR1 is MNHEY and CDR2 is SVGEGT. V shed 0 bases, J shed 6 bases, and the junction held 3 bases outside the gene matches. CDR3 DNA: TGTGCCAGCAGTTACTCGGGACAGGGCTCCGAGCAGTACTTC. Protein product: CASSYSGQGSEQYF.

About this clonotype: One end of the junction does not line up with germline, which may come from a read error. The J gene is TRBJ2-7, the V gene TRBV9; 7 nucleotides match TRBD2. The CDR3 contains 16 residues. Germline-derived CDR1 and CDR2 are SGDLS and YYNGEE. For the CDR3, the DNA is TGTGCCAGCAGCGTAGCCCCCACTAGCGACTCCTACGAGCAGTGCTTC. Protein product: CASSVAPTSDSYEQCF.

This clonotype appeared a few times. The gene calls are TRBV25-1 and TRBJ2-3; tentatively, D is TRBD1 (6 bases). V was trimmed by 2 bases and J by 3 bases, leaving 9 bases between them. The CDR3 is 14 amino acids. The germline V gene has CDR1 MGHDK and CDR2 SYGVNS. This chain's CDR3 is CASSETGSTDTQYF. DNA for the CDR3: TGTGCCAGCAGTGAAACAGGGTCGACAGATACGCAGTATTTT.

The rearrangement joins TRBV6-1 to TRBJ1-3; D gene unclear. The germline CDR1 and CDR2 sequences are MNHNS and SASEGT. The CDR3 spans 14 residues. V was shortened by 5 bases and J by 3 bases, with 11 bases between the two germline ends. The chain's CDR3 is CASSPVGIGNTIYF. For the CDR3, the DNA is TGTGCCAGCAGTCCCGTCGGAATTGGAAACACCATATATTTT.

Ten or more counts support this clonotype. The chain is built from TRBV4-1 and TRBJ1-2; D is possibly TRBD1 (5 bases). CDR3 size: 14 residues. Trimming took off 3 bases at V and 5 bases at J, with 13 bases between the two ends. Germline V gene sequence: CDR1 MGHRA, CDR2 YSYEKL. CDR3 sequence reads: CASSQARQGYGYTF. CDR3 in DNA: TGCGCCAGCAGCCAGGCCCGGCAGGGTTATGGCTACACCTTC.

The chain has TRBV28 and TRBJ1-2, with D perhaps matching TRBD1 (5 bases). The CDR3 is 14 residues long. Germline V CDR1 and CDR2: MDHEN, SYDVKM. V gave up 5 bases and J gave up 2 bases, with 12 bases separating them. The CDR3 loop reads CASSERGRNYGYTF. The CDR3 nucleotides read TGTGCCAGCAGTGAAAGGGGTCGCAACTATGGCTACACCTTC.

This clonotype was counted many times. This chain connects TRBV11-1 to TRBJ2-6; D unresolved. CDR1 and CDR2 from the germline V gene are SGHAT and FQDESV (reference sequence). Trimming removed 5 bases at V and 2 bases at J, with 13 bases between. CDR3 size: 16 residues. As DNA, the CDR3 is TGTGCCAGCAGCCAGAGAGGCGGCGCTGGGGCCAACGTCCTGACTTTC. It translates to CASSQRGGAGANVLTF. The variable domain in full, completed from reference TRBV11-1 and TRBJ2-6, reads EAEVAQSPRYKITEKSQAVAFWCDPISGHATLYWYRQILGQGPELLVQFQDESVVDDSQLPKDRFSAERLKGVDSTLKIQPAELGDSAMYLCASSQRGGAGANVLTFGAGSRLTVL.

V gene TRBV7-9 combines with J gene TRBJ2-3; no firm D call. This CDR3 spans 15 amino acids. Germline V gene sequence: CDR1 SEHNR, CDR2 FQNEAQ (reference sequence). The V and J ends lost 6 bases and 8 bases respectively, with 21 bases between them. CDR3 nucleotides: TGTGCCAGCAGTGACAACGTCGGTACCCCCGGTACGCAGTATTTT. As protein: CASSDNVGTPGTQYF.